Sequencing of this T cell receptor (beta chain) was carried out in a study of blood T cell repertoires in COVID-19. The wider study: Material from acute and convalescent COVID-19 was sourced from the United States, Italy and Spain. PBMCs, B-cell-depleted T cells, or T cells provided the cDNA or gDNA that made up the material.

This CDR3 spans 14 amino acids. With 2 bases clipped from V and 0 bases from J, the junction kept 4 bases outside the gene matches. CDR1 is GTSNPN and CDR2 is SVGIG in the germline V gene (reference sequence). Original data processing: It was from reference gene primer amplification that nucleated cell counts were estimated. Sequenced by immunoSEQ multiplex PCR; TCRdb stores in-frame clones only, minus some. For V, J and clone size, that table is used; D and trimming come from the DNA. The table includes about 31,000 clones, over 75% detected once. Seattle patient enrollment occurred during active infection, with longitudinal follow-up thereafter.

The TCR was taken from a man in his sixties with COVID-19, enrolled during active disease. This sequence joins TRBV30 and TRBJ2-7; 7 nucleotides align to TRBD1. Material for sequencing was peripheral blood. CDR3 residues: CAWSKTGSSYEQYF. The CDR3 DNA follows: TGTGCCTGGAGTAAGACAGGGAGCTCCTACGAGCAGTACTTC.